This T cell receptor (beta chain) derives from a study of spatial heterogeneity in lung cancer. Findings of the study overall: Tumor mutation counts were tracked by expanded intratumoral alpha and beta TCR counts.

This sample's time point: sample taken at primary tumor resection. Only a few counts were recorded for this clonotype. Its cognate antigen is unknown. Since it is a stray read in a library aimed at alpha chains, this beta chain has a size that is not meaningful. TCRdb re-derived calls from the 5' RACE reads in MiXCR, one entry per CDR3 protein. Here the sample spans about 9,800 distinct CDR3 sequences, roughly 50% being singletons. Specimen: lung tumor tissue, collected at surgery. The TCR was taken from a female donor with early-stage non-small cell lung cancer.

The CDR3 reads CASSQASGYGGGDPEQFF. CDR3 in DNA: TGCGCCAGCAGCCAAGCTTCCGGGTATGGCGGGGGGGACCCTGAGCAGTTCTTC. This chain uses TRBV4-1 with TRBJ2-1, with 9 bases that match TRBD2. Per germline, CDR1 MGHRA and CDR2 YSYEKL. Trimming at V came to 1 base and at J to 9 bases, leaving 16 bases not matched to a gene. This CDR3 comprises 18 residues.